The entry below describes one T cell receptor (beta chain). The germline V gene encodes CDR1 SGHRS and CDR2 YFSETQ. The CDR3 loop spans 18 amino acids. V lost 3 bases and J 0 bases, leaving 19 bases between the germline ends. These data come from a study of blood T cell repertoires in COVID-19. Study-level information: Samples of COVID-19 (acute and convalescent) were obtained from the United States, Italy and Spain. PBMCs, B-cell-depleted T cells, or T cells were the source of the cDNA or gDNA that made up the material.

In the source study's methods: Nucleated cell number was recorded as an estimate derived from reference gene primer amplification. Data came from immunoSEQ multiplex PCR; TCRdb stores just in-frame clones and leaves some out. That table gives V, J and clone size, and the DNA gave D and trimming. This sample yields about 180,000 clones, of which 70% to 90% are seen a single time; over 9.5% belongs to the top ten. This clonotype was sampled from a human donor with active or convalescent COVID-19. The donor label of this sample is uncertain. Sequenced material: peripheral blood. The chain links TRBV5-1 to TRBJ1-3; maybe TRBD1 (6 bases). The CDR3 sequence is CASSWTLLGQSSGNTIYF. The CDR3 DNA follows: TGCGCCAGCAGCTGGACTCTCCTCGGACAGAGCTCTGGAAACACCATATATTTT.